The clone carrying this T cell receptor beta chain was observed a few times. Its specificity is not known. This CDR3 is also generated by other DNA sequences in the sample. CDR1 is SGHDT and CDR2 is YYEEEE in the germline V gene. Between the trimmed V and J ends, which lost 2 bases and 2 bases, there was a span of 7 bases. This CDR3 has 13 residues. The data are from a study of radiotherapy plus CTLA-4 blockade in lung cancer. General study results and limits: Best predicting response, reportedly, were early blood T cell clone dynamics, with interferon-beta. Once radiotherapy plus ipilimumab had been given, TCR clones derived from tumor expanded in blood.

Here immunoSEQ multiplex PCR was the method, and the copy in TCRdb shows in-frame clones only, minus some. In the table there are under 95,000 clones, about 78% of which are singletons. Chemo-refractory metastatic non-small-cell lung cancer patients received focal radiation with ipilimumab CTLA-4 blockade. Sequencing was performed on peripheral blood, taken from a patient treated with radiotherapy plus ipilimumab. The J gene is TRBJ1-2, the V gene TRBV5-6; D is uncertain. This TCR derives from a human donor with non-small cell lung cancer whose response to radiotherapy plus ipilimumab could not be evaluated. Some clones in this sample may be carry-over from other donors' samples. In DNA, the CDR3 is TGTGCCAGCAGCTTAGGGAGGAACTATGGCTACACCTTC. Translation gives CASSLGRNYGYTF. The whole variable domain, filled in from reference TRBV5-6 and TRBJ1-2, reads DAGVTQSPTHLIKTRGQQVTLRCSPKSGHDTVSWYQQALGQGPQFIFQYYEEEERQRGNFPDRFSGHQFPNYSSELNVNALLLGDSALYLCASSLGRNYGYTFGSGTRLTVV.